Each of the 5 T cell receptor beta chains below was sequenced from the same sample in a study of T cells after yellow fever vaccination. From the 5' RACE reads, TCRdb called clonotypes with MiXCR, one entry per CDR3 protein. The sample holds hundreds of thousands of distinct CDR3 sequences, less than 20% seen once. The sequencing used PBMCs, collected less than 6 days after the first yellow fever vaccination. The receptor set was obtained from a man aged 18 to 30 who received the YFV17D yellow fever vaccine.

The chain combines TRBV5-6 with TRBJ2-1, with D possibly TRBD2 on 5 matching bases. V was shortened by 0 bases and J by 10 bases, with 14 bases between the two germline ends. The CDR3 spans 14 residues. Per the germline V gene, CDR1 is SGHDT and CDR2 is YYEEEE. The CDR3 DNA follows: TGTGCCAGCAGCTTGGGACTAACGGCCCAGGAGCAGTTCTTC. This sequence encodes CASSLGLTAQEQFF.

This clonotype was counted many times. In DNA form, the CDR3 reads TGTGCCAGCAGGCCGGCAGGGGGTACCGGGGAGCTGTTTTTT. Translation: CASRPAGGTGELFF. The chain couples TRBV12-3 or TRBV12-4 to TRBJ2-2; 7 positions match TRBD1. The CDR3 length is 14 residues. The V segment lost 6 bases and the J segment 5 bases; nucleotides outside the gene matches: 6.

This clonotype was counted between two and nine times. The rearrangement links TRBV6-5 to TRBJ2-7, with 12 bases that match TRBD2. The CDR3 loop spans 15 amino acids. CDR1 MNHEY and CDR2 SVGAGI come from the germline V gene. Trimming removed 4 bases from V and 5 bases from J; junction bases left unmatched: 6. The CDR3 region has the DNA TGTGCCAGCAGTTCGTGGACTAGCGGGGAGGACGAGCAGTACTTC. This gives the protein CASSSWTSGEDEQYF.

This clonotype was detected only a few times. This chain uses TRBV28 with TRBJ2-2; the D is unclear. V was cut by 8 bases and J by 5 bases, with 12 bases left in between. This CDR3 comprises 13 residues. Germline CDR1 MDHEN, CDR2 SYDVKM. This CDR3 reads CASLPPVTGELFF. CDR3 bases: TGTGCCAGCCTTCCTCCTGTGACCGGGGAGCTGTTTTTT.

Here the CDR3 reads CSAQGGLNYGYTF. CDR3 sequence (DNA): TGCAGCGCTCAGGGGGGACTTAACTATGGCTACACCTTC. The V gene is TRBV29-1, the J gene TRBJ1-2; the match to TRBD1 covers 7 bases. Germline trimming cut 7 bases from V and 1 base from J; bases unmatched to any gene: 6. The germline V gene encodes CDR1 SQVTM and CDR2 ANQGSEA. The CDR3 extends over 13 amino acids.